This T cell receptor (beta chain) was identified during a study of blood T cell repertoires in COVID-19. Study background: Nucleic acid was either cDNA or gDNA, and it came from T cells, B-cell-depleted T cells, or PBMCs.

Germline loops: CDR1 SEHNR, CDR2 FQNEAQ (reference sequence). V dropped 6 bases and J dropped 7 bases, with 13 bases sitting between them. CDR3 length: 13 amino acids. TCRdb keeps only in-frame clones here, not all; method: immunoSEQ multiplex PCR. Of 75,000 to 95,000 clones in the sample, 80% to 90% were seen once. The sample holds a few counts of this clone. Sequencing used peripheral blood. The clonotype was recovered from a man aged 45-65 years with active COVID-19. V gene TRBV7-9 combines with J gene TRBJ1-5, with D perhaps matching TRBD1 (5 bases). CDR3 nucleotide sequence: TGTGCCAGCAGTTTGGAGGGGTCGCAGCCCCAGCATTTT. This encodes CASSLEGSQPQHF.